This TCR beta chain was captured by sequencing in a study of beta chain features in type 1 diabetes. General study findings and limits: Naive, central memory and Treg TCRB repertoires appeared more alike in patients than in healthy donors.

Germline loops: CDR1 SGHRS, CDR2 YFSETQ. This CDR3 has 14 residues. Trimming cost V 7 bases and J 3 bases, with 17 bases left between them. Reverse transcribing all isolated RNA meant expressed TCRB transcripts were sequenced. Profiling relied on immunoSEQ multiplex PCR, and the TCRdb table lists in-frame clones only, not all of them. The sample yields 400,000 to 450,000 clones, approximately 14% seen once. To note about this clone: Its specificity is not known.

This receptor was obtained from a man younger than 45 in good health. This rearrangement joins TRBV5-1 to TRBJ2-7; D gene ambiguous. The sequencing sample was made of naive CD4+ T cells from blood. The CDR3 sequence: CASSPAGQGYEQYF. The CDR3 nucleotides read TGCGCCAGCTCACCTGCCGGCCAAGGCTACGAGCAGTACTTC.